The sequence of this TCR beta chain was determined in a study of cytomegalovirus exposure and HLA in healthy donors. The study, taken as a whole, reports: For cytomegalovirus status, the classifier reportedly gave diagnoses with high specificity and sensitivity.

Profiled with immunoSEQ multiplex PCR; TCRdb holds only in-frame clones, not every one. Among 110,000 to 150,000 clones listed, 70% to 90% were seen once. CDR1 is SGHRS, CDR2 YFSETQ, per germline. Trimming pared 2 bases from V and 6 bases from J, leaving 11 bases between. CDR3 length equals 14 residues. Of note for this clone: The antigen is unknown.

The TCR sequence derives from a woman between 25 and 40 years old in good health and CMV-seronegative. The genes are TRBV5-1 and TRBJ2-2; weak D call: TRBD2 (6 bases). The sequencing input was PBMCs. The chain's CDR3 is CASSFGGSSGELFF. In DNA, the CDR3 is TGCGCCAGCAGCTTTGGGGGGTCCTCCGGGGAGCTGTTTTTT.